This T cell receptor (beta chain) was documented in a study of blood T cell repertoires in COVID-19. Those enrolled, adults aged roughly 18 to 89 years, came from about two dozen US areas. Donors were grouped by their self-reported clinical history. The CDR3 length is 17 residues. With V trimmed by 6 bases and J by 0 bases, 9 bases remained unmatched. The germline V gene encodes CDR1 MNHEY and CDR2 SVGEGT. This clone is a singleton in its sample. In the original processing: The authors estimated nucleated cell counts from reference gene primer amplification. Method: immunoSEQ multiplex PCR; TCRdb's copy keeps in-frame clones and lacks some. From that table come the V and J calls and clone size; the DNA was used to work out D and trimming. This table holds some 380,000 clones, approximately 86% found once.

The TCR was taken from a woman aged 40 to 50 with acute COVID-19. The chain joins TRBV6-2 or TRBV6-3 to TRBJ1-4, with TRBD1 matching 8 bases. Sequencing input: PBMCs or T cells enriched from blood (not recorded which). CDR3 amino acids: CASSPTPGGATNEKLFF. The CDR3 coding sequence is TGTGCCAGCAGCCCTACCCCAGGGGGCGCAACTAATGAAAAACTGTTTTTT.